These 21 T cell receptor beta chains share one sample of origin, sequenced in a study of cytotoxic CD8 clonotypes in ibrutinib-treated CLL. Clones were read by immunoSEQ multiplex PCR, and TCRdb kept only the in-frame ones, dropping some. The top ten hold around 26% of the sample, which has roughly 24,000 clones, about 72% seen once. The source material was PBMCs, sampled after 24 months of ibrutinib treatment. The source of these receptors is a human donor with chronic lymphocytic leukemia.

In DNA, the CDR3 is TGTGCCAGCAGTGAACAGGGGAGCACTGAAGCTTTCTTT. Translated, it gives CASSEQGSTEAFF. This chain connects TRBV6-5 to TRBJ1-1, with 7 bases lining up with TRBD1. This CDR3 has 13 amino acids. Trimming took 5 bases from V and 4 from J; bases not matched to a gene: 4. Germline values: CDR1 MNHEY, CDR2 SVGAGI.

This chain uses TRBV7-9 with TRBJ2-3, with 11 bases lining up with TRBD2. After removal of 11 bases from V and 0 bases from J, the junction contained 7 bases not matched to a gene. The CDR3 has 15 amino acids. Germline assignment: CDR1 SEHNR and CDR2 FQNEAQ (reference sequence). CDR3 region: CAGQTSGISTDTQYF. The DNA of the CDR3 is TGTGCCGGTCAGACTAGCGGGATTAGCACAGATACGCAGTATTTT.

CDR3 nucleotide sequence: TGTGCCAGCAATCTCCGGGACAGACCTTACGAGCAGTACTTC. Translation gives CASNLRDRPYEQYF. The chain links TRBV6-1 to TRBJ2-7, with 7 bases that match TRBD1. V shed 7 bases, J shed 4 bases, and the junction held 10 bases outside the gene matches. The CDR3 loop spans 14 amino acids. Germline values: CDR1 MNHNS, CDR2 SASEGT.

The chain is built from TRBV19 and TRBJ1-2; possible D gene TRBD1, 5 bases. Trimming removed 5 bases from V and 0 bases from J, with 19 bases in between. CDR3 length: 17 residues. Per the germline V gene, CDR1 is LNHDA and CDR2 is SQIVND (reference sequence). CDR3 sequence (DNA): TGTGCCAGTAGTCCCCGGGGCAGGGATACCACTAACTATGGCTACACCTTC. It encodes CASSPRGRDTTNYGYTF.

The chain recombines TRBV5-4 with TRBJ2-3, with 7 positions matching TRBD2. CDR1 is SGHNT and CDR2 is YYREEE in the germline V gene (reference sequence). J gave up 5 bases and V 4 bases, and 13 bases lay outside the gene matches. The CDR3 is made up of 16 amino acids. The CDR3 sequence: CASSVKMGGNKDTQYF. The CDR3 coding sequence is TGTGCCAGCAGCGTGAAAATGGGGGGGAATAAAGATACGCAGTATTTT.

The chain carries TRBV5-6 and TRBJ2-7; unclear D gene. The CDR3 is 13 residues long. The germline gives CDR1 SGHDT, CDR2 YYEEEE. Trimming pared 0 bases from V and 5 bases from J, leaving 9 bases between. The CDR3, as DNA: TGTGCCAGCAGCTTGGTTGATGGGGACGAGCAGTACTTC. As protein: CASSLVDGDEQYF.

This chain links TRBV5-1 with TRBJ1-1; TRBD1 aligns across 7 bases. V gave up 0 bases and J gave up 3 bases; unmatched junction bases: 11. Germline V gene sequence: CDR1 SGHRS, CDR2 YFSETQ. This CDR3 comprises 17 residues. The CDR3 DNA reads as TGCGCCAGCAGCTTGGTAAGGGGGCTAATCGGGGACACTGAAGCTTTCTTT. Protein sequence: CASSLVRGLIGDTEAFF.

This clone has just a few counts. The chain is built from TRBV5-6 and TRBJ1-5; D unclear. Trimming shortened V by 0 bases and J by 6 bases, and 4 bases separated the two germline ends. Germline CDR1 and CDR2: SGHDT and YYEEEE. This CDR3 comprises 12 residues. CDR3 nucleotide sequence: TGTGCCAGCAGCTTGGGGAGTCAGCCCCAGCATTTT. It encodes CASSLGSQPQHF.

The chain joins TRBV7-9 to TRBJ1-1, with unresolved D. CDR3 length equals 11 residues. Looked up from germline, CDR1 is SEHNR and CDR2 is FQNEAQ (reference sequence). V was shortened by 6 bases and J by 2 bases, with 4 bases between the two germline ends. The CDR3 here is CASRINTEAFF. CDR3 sequence (DNA): TGTGCCAGCAGAATTAACACTGAAGCTTTCTTT.

J is TRBJ1-1 and V is TRBV7-9, with D unresolved. From germline, CDR1 is SEHNR and CDR2 FQNEAQ (reference sequence). V lost 5 bases, J lost 5 bases, and 12 bases lay in between. This CDR3 spans 13 amino acids. The CDR3 here is CASSPVRVTEAFF. The CDR3 nucleotides read TGTGCCAGCAGCCCGGTGAGGGTAACTGAAGCTTTCTTT.

The chain links TRBV9 to TRBJ2-7; 7 bases fit TRBD2. Per germline, CDR1 SGDLS and CDR2 YYNGEE. CDR3 length equals 13 residues. The V and J ends lost 1 base and 2 bases, in that order; junction bases with no gene match: 0. The CDR3 protein is CASSVSGAYEQYF. CDR3 nucleotides: TGTGCCAGCAGCGTAAGCGGGGCCTACGAGCAGTACTTC.

By share of the sample, this clone is medium-sized. A junction boundary mismatches the germline segment, possibly from a read error. The chain recombines TRBV7-9 with TRBJ2-1; the match to TRBD2 covers 12 bases. The CDR3 spans 14 residues. Germline V CDR1 and CDR2: SEHNR, FQNEAQ (reference sequence). CDR3 nucleotide sequence: TGTGCCAGCAGCCTAGCGGGGGGGCACAATGAGCAGTTCTTC. It yields the protein CASSLAGGHNEQFF.

V and J are TRBV5-4 and TRBJ2-7; D not certain. Looked up from germline, CDR1 is SGHNT and CDR2 is YYREEE (reference sequence). Trimming left V 3 bases short and J 5 bases short, with 9 bases between. There are 12 residues in the CDR3. As DNA, the CDR3 is TGTGCCAGCAGCTGGGCTGGGAACGAGCAGTACTTC. Encoded protein: CASSWAGNEQYF.

The V and J genes are TRBV5-1 and TRBJ1-2; the match to TRBD1 covers 8 bases. Losses at the gene ends were 3 bases for V and 6 bases for J; bases not matched to a gene: 13. The CDR3 loop spans 16 amino acids. Germline loops: CDR1 SGHRS, CDR2 YFSETQ. CDR3 protein: CASSWRTGSRIDGYTF. DNA for the CDR3: TGCGCCAGCAGCTGGAGGACAGGGAGTAGGATCGATGGCTACACCTTC. The whole variable domain, filled in from reference TRBV5-1 and TRBJ1-2, reads KAGVTQTPRYLIKTRGQQVTLSCSPISGHRSVSWYQQTPGQGLQFLFEYFSETQRNKGNFPGRFSGRQFSNSRSEMNVSTLELGDSALYLCASSWRTGSRIDGYTFGSGTRLTVV.

This sequence joins TRBV6-4 and TRBJ1-2; a weak D match, TRBD1 (5 bases). CDR1 MRHNA and CDR2 SNTAGT come from the germline V gene. The CDR3 is 14 residues long. With 3 bases removed from V and 4 bases from J, the gap between germline ends came to 12 bases. Here the CDR3 reads CASSDTRAGYGYTF. The CDR3 DNA sequence: TGTGCCAGCAGTGATACCAGGGCGGGCTATGGCTACACCTTC.

The CDR3 loop reads CASGLADSYEQYF. Written as DNA, the CDR3 is TGTGCTAGTGGTTTGGCGGACAGCTACGAGCAGTACTTC. This rearrangement joins TRBV12-5 to TRBJ2-7; weak D call: TRBD1 (6 bases). This CDR3 contains 13 residues. Trimming removed 1 base at V and 3 bases at J, with 7 bases between. CDR1 LGHNT and CDR2 FRNRAP come from the germline V gene.

This clone was observed a few times. J is TRBJ2-3 and V is TRBV5-1; 7 bases are a match to TRBD1. Germline assignment: CDR1 SGHRS and CDR2 YFSETQ. The CDR3 length is 15 residues. Germline trimming cut 0 bases from V and 5 bases from J; bases unmatched to any gene: 6. The CDR3 bases are TGCGCCAGCAGCTTGGGGCGACAGGGAAGAGATACGCAGTATTTT. This encodes CASSLGRQGRDTQYF.

This clone was seen only a few times. The same CDR3 can be traced to other DNA sequences in this sample. Here the CDR3 reads CASSRDSYEQYF. The CDR3 DNA is TGCGCCAGCAGTCGGGACAGCTACGAGCAGTACTTC. This chain links TRBV5-1 with TRBJ2-7; 7 bases match TRBD1. V dropped 5 bases and J dropped 3; count of bases not matched to a gene: 2. Germline V gene lookup returns CDR1 SGHRS and CDR2 YFSETQ. The CDR3 sequence is 12 residues long.

The gene calls are TRBV4-1 and TRBJ1-6; no reliable D call. Germline CDR1 and CDR2: MGHRA and YSYEKL. The CDR3 runs to 18 residues. The ends were cut back, 3 bases at V and 0 bases at J, with 15 bases in the middle. The CDR3 sequence is CASSHTVDPSSYNSPLHF. The CDR3 coding sequence is TGCGCCAGCAGCCATACGGTTGACCCGAGCTCCTATAATTCACCCCTCCACTTT.

This rearrangement joins TRBV5-1 to TRBJ1-3, with D tentatively TRBD1 (6 bases). V was pared by 6 bases and J by 7 bases, with 20 bases between. The germline gives CDR1 SGHRS, CDR2 YFSETQ. The CDR3 runs to 15 residues. In nucleotides, the CDR3 is TGCGCCAGCACCCCAGGGGAGTTACAGGCGAACACCATATATTTT. Its protein is CASTPGELQANTIYF.

The chain combines TRBV7-9 with TRBJ2-7; 11 bases agree with TRBD2. The V segment lost 5 bases and the J segment 5 bases; nucleotides outside the gene matches: 5. This CDR3 has 14 amino acids. Germline lookup yields CDR1 SEHNR and CDR2 FQNEAQ (reference sequence). Written as DNA, the CDR3 is TGTGCCAGCAGCGTGATAGCGGGAGGGGACGAGCAGTACTTC. Amino acids: CASSVIAGGDEQYF.